This T cell receptor beta chain was captured in a study of tumor and adjacent non-tumor tissue in lung cancer. About this clonotype: A much bigger clone sits one base away, suggesting this may be a read error.

Trimming removed 2 bases from V and 3 bases from J, with 13 bases in between. Germline V gene data show CDR1 as SGHDT and CDR2 as YYEEEE. The CDR3 sequence is 15 residues long. TCRbeta libraries were built with three rounds of nested PCR, modified from ARM-PCR. TCRdb analysed the multiplex PCR reads with MiXCR anew, one entry per CDR3 protein. This sample has approximately 120,000 distinct CDR3 sequences, with about 65% found just once. RNA was extracted from bulk tissue without any cell sorting. The normal lung tissue was taken more than 3 cm from the tumor edge. V gene TRBV5-6 combines with J gene TRBJ2-3; D gene unclear. Specimen: distant non-tumor lung tissue. The TCR comes from a man aged 55 to 70 with non-small cell lung cancer. The DNA of the CDR3 is TGTGCCAGCAGCTTCCCGAGCGTGAGGACAGATACGCAGTATTTT. This gives the protein CASSFPSVRTDTQYF.